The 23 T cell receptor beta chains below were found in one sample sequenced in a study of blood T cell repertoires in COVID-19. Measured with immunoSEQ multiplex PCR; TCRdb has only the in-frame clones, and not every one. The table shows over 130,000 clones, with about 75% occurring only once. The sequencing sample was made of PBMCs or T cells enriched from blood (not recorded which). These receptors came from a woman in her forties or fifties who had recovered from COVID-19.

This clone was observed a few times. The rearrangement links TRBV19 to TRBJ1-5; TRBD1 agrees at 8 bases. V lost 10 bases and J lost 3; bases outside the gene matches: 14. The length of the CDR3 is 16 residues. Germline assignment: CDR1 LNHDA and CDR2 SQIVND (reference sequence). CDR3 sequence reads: CATCRNRGGDNQPQHF. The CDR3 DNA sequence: TGTGCCACTTGTCGGAACAGGGGGGGGGACAATCAGCCCCAGCATTTT.

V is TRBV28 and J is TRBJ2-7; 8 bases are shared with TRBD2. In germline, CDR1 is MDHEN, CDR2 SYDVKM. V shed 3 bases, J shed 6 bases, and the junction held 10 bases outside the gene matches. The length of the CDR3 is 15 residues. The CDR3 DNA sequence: TGTGCCAGCAGTTTGGGCCTTGGGCGGGAGGTCGAGCAGTACTTC. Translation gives CASSLGLGREVEQYF.

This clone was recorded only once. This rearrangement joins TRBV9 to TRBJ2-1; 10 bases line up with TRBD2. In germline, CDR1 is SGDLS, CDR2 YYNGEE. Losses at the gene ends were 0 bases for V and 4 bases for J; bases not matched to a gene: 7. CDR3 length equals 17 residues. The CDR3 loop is CASSVGTGLAVYNEQFF. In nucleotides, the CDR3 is TGTGCCAGCAGCGTAGGAACTGGACTAGCGGTTTACAATGAGCAGTTCTTC. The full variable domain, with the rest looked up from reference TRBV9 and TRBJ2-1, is DSGVTQTPKHLITATGQRVTLRCSPRSGDLSVYWYQQSLDQGLQFLIQYYNGEERAKGNILERFSAQQFPDLHSELNLSSLELGDSALYFCASSVGTGLAVYNEQFFGPGTRLTVL.

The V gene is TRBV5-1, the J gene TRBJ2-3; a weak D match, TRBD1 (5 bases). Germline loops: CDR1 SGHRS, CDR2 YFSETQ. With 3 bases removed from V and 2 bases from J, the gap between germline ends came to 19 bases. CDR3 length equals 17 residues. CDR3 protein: CASSWAGTGLDTDTQYF. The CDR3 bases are TGCGCCAGCAGCTGGGCCGGTACAGGTCTCGACACAGATACGCAGTATTTT.

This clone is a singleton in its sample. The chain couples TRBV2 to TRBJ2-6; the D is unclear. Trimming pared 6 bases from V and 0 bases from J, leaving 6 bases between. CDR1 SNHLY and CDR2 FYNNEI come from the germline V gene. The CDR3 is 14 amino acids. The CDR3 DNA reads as TGTGCCAGCAGGCACAGCTCTGGGGCCAACGTCCTGACTTTC. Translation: CASRHSSGANVLTF.

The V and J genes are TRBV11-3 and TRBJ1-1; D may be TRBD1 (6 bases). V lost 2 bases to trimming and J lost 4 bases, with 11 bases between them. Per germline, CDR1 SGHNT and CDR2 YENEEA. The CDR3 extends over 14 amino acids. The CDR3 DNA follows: TGTGCCAGCAGCTTATGGGGGCCGGGCACTGAAGCTTTCTTT. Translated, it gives CASSLWGPGTEAFF. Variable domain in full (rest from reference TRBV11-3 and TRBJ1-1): EAGVVQSPRYKIIEKKQPVAFWCNPISGHNTLYWYLQNLGQGPELLIRYENEEAVDDSQLPKDRFSAERLKGVDSTLKIQPAELGDSAVYLCASSLWGPGTEAFFGQGTRLTVV.

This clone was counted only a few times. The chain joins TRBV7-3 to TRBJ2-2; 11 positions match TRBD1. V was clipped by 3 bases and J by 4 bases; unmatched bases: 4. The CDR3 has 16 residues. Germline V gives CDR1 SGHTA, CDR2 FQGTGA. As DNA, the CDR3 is TGTGCCAGCAGCTTGAGGACAGGGGGCCGCACCGGGGAGCTGTTTTTT. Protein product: CASSLRTGGRTGELFF. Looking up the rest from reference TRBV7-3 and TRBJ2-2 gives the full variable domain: GAGVSQTPSNKVTEKGKYVELRCDPISGHTALYWYRQSLGQGPEFLIYFQGTGAADDSGLPNDRFFAVRPEGSVSTLKIQRTERGDSAVYLCASSLRTGGRTGELFFGEGSRLTVL.

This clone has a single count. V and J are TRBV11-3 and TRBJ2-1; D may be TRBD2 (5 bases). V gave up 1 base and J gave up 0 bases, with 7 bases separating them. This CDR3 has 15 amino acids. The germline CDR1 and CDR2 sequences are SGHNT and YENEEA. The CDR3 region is CASSLGRGSYNEQFF. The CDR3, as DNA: TGTGCCAGCAGCTTAGGCCGGGGCTCCTACAATGAGCAGTTCTTC. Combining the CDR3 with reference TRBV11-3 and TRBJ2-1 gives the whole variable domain EAGVVQSPRYKIIEKKQPVAFWCNPISGHNTLYWYLQNLGQGPELLIRYENEEAVDDSQLPKDRFSAERLKGVDSTLKIQPAELGDSAVYLCASSLGRGSYNEQFFGPGTRLTVL.

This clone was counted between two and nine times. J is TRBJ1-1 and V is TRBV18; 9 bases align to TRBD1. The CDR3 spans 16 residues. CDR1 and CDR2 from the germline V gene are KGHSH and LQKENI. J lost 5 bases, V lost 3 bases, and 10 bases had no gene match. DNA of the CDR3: TGTGCCAGCTCACCCCCCACAGGGGGCGCCTCAACTGAAGCTTTCTTT. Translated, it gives CASSPPTGGASTEAFF.

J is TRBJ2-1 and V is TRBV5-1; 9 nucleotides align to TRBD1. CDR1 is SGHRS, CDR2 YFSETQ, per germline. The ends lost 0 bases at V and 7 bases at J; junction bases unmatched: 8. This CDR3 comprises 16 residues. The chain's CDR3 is CASSLAGTGFQNEQFF. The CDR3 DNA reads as TGCGCCAGCAGCTTGGCCGGGACAGGGTTTCAGAATGAGCAGTTCTTC.

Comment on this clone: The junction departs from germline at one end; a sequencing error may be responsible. CDR3 loop: CANSVLVYEQYF. CDR3 in DNA: TGTGCCAACAGTGTACTAGTGTACGAGCAGTACTTC. The gene calls are TRBV12-3 or TRBV12-4 and TRBJ2-7, with D possibly TRBD2 on 5 matching bases. There are 12 residues in the CDR3.

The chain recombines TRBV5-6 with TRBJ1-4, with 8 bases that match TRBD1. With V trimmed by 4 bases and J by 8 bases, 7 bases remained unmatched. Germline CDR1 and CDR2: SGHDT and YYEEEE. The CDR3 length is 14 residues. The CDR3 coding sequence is TGTGCCAGCAGCCAAGGACAGGGCGGAGAAAAACTGTTTTTT. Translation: CASSQGQGGEKLFF.

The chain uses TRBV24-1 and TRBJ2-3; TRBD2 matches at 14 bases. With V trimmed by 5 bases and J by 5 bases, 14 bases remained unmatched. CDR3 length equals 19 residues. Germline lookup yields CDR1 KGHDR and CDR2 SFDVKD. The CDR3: CATSARGWTSGRQGDTQYF. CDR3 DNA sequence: TGTGCCACCAGTGCGAGGGGATGGACTAGCGGGAGGCAGGGAGATACGCAGTATTTT.

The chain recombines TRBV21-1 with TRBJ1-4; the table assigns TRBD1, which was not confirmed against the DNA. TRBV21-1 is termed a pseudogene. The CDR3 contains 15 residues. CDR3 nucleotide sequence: TGTGCCAGCAGCAAATCCAGGGGATTAGTCGAAAAACTGTTTTTT. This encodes CASSKSRGLVEKLFF.

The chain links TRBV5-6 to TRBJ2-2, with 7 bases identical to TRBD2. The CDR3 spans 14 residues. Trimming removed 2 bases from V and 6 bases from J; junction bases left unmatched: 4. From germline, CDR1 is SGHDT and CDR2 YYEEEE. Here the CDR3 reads CASSFQGGSGELFF. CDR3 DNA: TGTGCCAGCAGCTTCCAGGGAGGGTCCGGGGAGCTGTTTTTT.

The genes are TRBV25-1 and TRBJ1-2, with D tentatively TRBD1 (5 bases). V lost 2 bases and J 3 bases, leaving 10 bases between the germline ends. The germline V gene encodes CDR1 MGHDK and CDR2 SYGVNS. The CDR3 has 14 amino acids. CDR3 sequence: CASSEQGGYYGYTF. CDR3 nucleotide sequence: TGTGCCAGCAGTGAACAGGGAGGGTACTATGGCTACACCTTC.

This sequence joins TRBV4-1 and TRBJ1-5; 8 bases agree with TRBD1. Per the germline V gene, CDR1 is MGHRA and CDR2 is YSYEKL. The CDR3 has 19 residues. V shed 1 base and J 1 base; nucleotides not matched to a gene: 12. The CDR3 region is CASSQGSPRGRMSNQPQHF. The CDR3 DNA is TGCGCCAGCAGCCAAGGATCTCCCAGGGGGCGAATGAGCAATCAGCCCCAGCATTTT.

DNA of the CDR3: TGTGCCAGCTCACGCCCGGCAGGGGAGCGTGGCTACACCTTC. Its protein product is CASSRPAGERGYTF. The rearrangement uses TRBV18 and TRBJ1-2; tentatively, D is TRBD1 (6 bases). This CDR3 has 14 amino acids. Germline assignment: CDR1 KGHSH and CDR2 LQKENI. V gave up 4 bases and J gave up 7 bases, with 16 bases separating them.

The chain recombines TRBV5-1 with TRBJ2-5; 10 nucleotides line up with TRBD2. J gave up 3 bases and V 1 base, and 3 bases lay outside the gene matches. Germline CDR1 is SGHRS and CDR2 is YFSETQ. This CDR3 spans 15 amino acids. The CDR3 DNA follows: TGCGCCAGCAGCTTGCAGCGGGGGGGCGAAGAGACCCAGTACTTC. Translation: CASSLQRGGEETQYF. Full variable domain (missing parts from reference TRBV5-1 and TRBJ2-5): KAGVTQTPRYLIKTRGQQVTLSCSPISGHRSVSWYQQTPGQGLQFLFEYFSETQRNKGNFPGRFSGRQFSNSRSEMNVSTLELGDSALYLCASSLQRGGEETQYFGPGTRLLVL.

The CDR3 spells CASSTGQGEKLFF. The CDR3 DNA reads as TGTGCCAGCAGCACGGGACAGGGCGAAAAACTGTTTTTT. The gene calls are TRBV9 and TRBJ1-4, with 9 bases that match TRBD1. V dropped 4 bases and J dropped 8; count of bases not matched to a gene: 3. Germline CDR1 and CDR2: SGDLS and YYNGEE. This CDR3 has 13 residues. Combining the CDR3 with reference TRBV9 and TRBJ1-4 gives the whole variable domain DSGVTQTPKHLITATGQRVTLRCSPRSGDLSVYWYQQSLDQGLQFLIQYYNGEERAKGNILERFSAQQFPDLHSELNLSSLELGDSALYFCASSTGQGEKLFFGSGTQLSVL.

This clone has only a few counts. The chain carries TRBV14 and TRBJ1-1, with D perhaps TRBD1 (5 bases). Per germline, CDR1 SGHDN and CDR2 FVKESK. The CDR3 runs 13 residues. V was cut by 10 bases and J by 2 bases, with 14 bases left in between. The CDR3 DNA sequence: TGTGCCACTTCGAGACAGAGAAACACTGAAGCTTTCTTT. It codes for CATSRQRNTEAFF.

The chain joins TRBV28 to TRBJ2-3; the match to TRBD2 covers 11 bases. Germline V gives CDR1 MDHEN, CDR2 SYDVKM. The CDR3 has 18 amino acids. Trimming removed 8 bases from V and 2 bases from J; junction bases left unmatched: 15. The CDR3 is CASGLGSGRAGNTDTQYF. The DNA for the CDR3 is TGTGCCAGCGGTCTGGGTAGCGGGAGGGCCGGAAACACAGATACGCAGTATTTT.

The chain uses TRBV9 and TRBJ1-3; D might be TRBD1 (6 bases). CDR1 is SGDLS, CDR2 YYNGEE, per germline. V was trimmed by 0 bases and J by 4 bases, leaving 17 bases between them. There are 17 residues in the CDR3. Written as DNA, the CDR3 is TGTGCCAGCAGCGTAGTCTCAGACAGGAGGAGAGGAAACACCATATATTTT. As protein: CASSVVSDRRRGNTIYF.